The 13 T cell receptor beta chains listed next were all sequenced from one sample in a study of T cell responses to AZD1222 COVID-19 vaccine. Only in-frame clones appear in the TCRdb table, and some are missing; sequencing was by immunoSEQ multiplex PCR. The repertoire holds around 130,000 clones, with about 88% as singletons. The starting material was peripheral blood, obtained 28 days after the second AZD1222 dose. The origin of the receptors is an adult who received the AZD1222 COVID-19 vaccine.

The rearrangement links TRBV5-1 to TRBJ2-3; the D gene is possibly TRBD1 (5 bases). Per germline, CDR1 SGHRS and CDR2 YFSETQ. The CDR3 is 17 residues long. Deletions cut 0 bases from V and 4 bases from J, with 18 bases between. CDR3 nucleotides: TGCGCCAGCAGCTTGGTGCCCGTTCGATTAGGGGCAGATACGCAGTATTTT. It specifies CASSLVPVRLGADTQYF.

The V call is TRBV27, the J call TRBJ2-7; tentatively, D is TRBD1 (5 bases). Germline CDR1 and CDR2: MNHEY and SMNVEV (reference sequence). With 2 bases removed from V and 0 bases from J, the gap between germline ends came to 11 bases. CDR3 length: 15 amino acids. CDR3 coding DNA: TGTGCCAGCAGTTTAAGGGGCGGAAACTCCTACGAGCAGTACTTC. Protein: CASSLRGGNSYEQYF.

This chain uses TRBV2 with TRBJ1-5; TRBD1 matches 9 bases. Germline V lookup: CDR1 SNHLY, CDR2 FYNNEI. Losses at the gene ends were 6 bases for V and 2 bases for J; bases not matched to a gene: 2. The CDR3 is 14 residues long. The CDR3 here is CASRGDRGNQPQHF. The CDR3 DNA follows: TGTGCCAGCAGGGGGGACAGGGGCAATCAGCCCCAGCATTTT. The whole variable domain, filled in from reference TRBV2 and TRBJ1-5, reads EPEVTQTPSHQVTQMGQEVILRCVPISNHLYFYWYRQILGQKVEFLVSFYNNEISEKSEIFDDQFSVERPDGSNFTLKIRSTKLEDSAMYFCASRGDRGNQPQHFGDGTRLSIL.

The chain employs TRBV30 and TRBJ1-6; the D gene is possibly TRBD1 (6 bases). V was trimmed by 0 bases and J by 7 bases, leaving 13 bases between them. Germline values: CDR1 GTSNPN, CDR2 SVGIG (reference sequence). CDR3 size: 15 residues. CDR3 DNA sequence: TGTGCCTGGAGTGTAGGGGGGGCCGGGAATTCACCCCTCCACTTT. Translating it yields CAWSVGGAGNSPLHF.

J is TRBJ2-3 and V is TRBV4-3; 9 bases are shared with TRBD2. CDR3 length: 18 amino acids. The V segment lost 0 bases and the J segment 0 bases; nucleotides outside the gene matches: 7. Germline CDR1 LGHNA, CDR2 YSLEER. CDR3 sequence reads: CASSQDGTSGHSTDTQYF. CDR3 bases: TGCGCCAGCAGCCAAGATGGAACTAGCGGGCATAGCACAGATACGCAGTATTTT.

The rearrangement joins TRBV7-8 to TRBJ1-3; 7 bases line up with TRBD1. After removal of 4 bases from V and 1 base from J, the junction contained 10 bases not matched to a gene. The CDR3 runs 17 residues. Germline V CDR1 and CDR2: SGHVS, FQNEAQ. The CDR3 spells CASSSRDRSLSGNTIYF. The CDR3 DNA reads TGTGCCAGCAGCTCAAGGGACAGAAGTCTTTCTGGAAACACCATATATTTT. Combining the CDR3 with reference TRBV7-8 and TRBJ1-3 gives the whole variable domain GAGVSQSPRYKVAKRGQDVALRCDPISGHVSLFWYQQALGQGPEFLTYFQNEAQLDKSGLPSDRFFAERPEGSVSTLKIQRTQQEDSAVYLCASSSRDRSLSGNTIYFGEGSWLTVV.

The rearrangement joins TRBV5-1 to TRBJ2-7; 9 bases match TRBD1. Germline V gene sequence: CDR1 SGHRS, CDR2 YFSETQ. The CDR3 sequence is 15 residues long. V was clipped by 4 bases and J by 3 bases; unmatched bases: 8. The CDR3 DNA is TGCGCCAGCAGCCCTCCGGACAGGGGTAACTACGAGCAGTACTTC. Translation: CASSPPDRGNYEQYF.

The chain employs TRBV6-5 and TRBJ2-6, with TRBD1 matching 7 bases. This CDR3 contains 15 residues. Germline CDR1 and CDR2: MNHEY and SVGAGI. The trim removed 6 bases at V and 2 bases at J, leaving 4 bases unmatched. The CDR3 protein is CASRPQGAGANVLTF. The DNA of the CDR3 is TGTGCCAGCAGGCCTCAGGGGGCTGGGGCCAACGTCCTGACTTTC.

The rearrangement joins TRBV7-2 to TRBJ2-7; D is possibly TRBD1 (5 bases). The CDR3 extends over 13 amino acids. The ends were cut back, 5 bases at V and 4 bases at J, with 12 bases in the middle. Germline loops: CDR1 SGHTA, CDR2 FQGNSA. This CDR3 is CASSGGREYEQYF. The CDR3 coding sequence is TGTGCCAGCAGCGGCGGCAGGGAATACGAGCAGTACTTC.

This chain uses TRBV11-3 with TRBJ2-7; a possible D gene is TRBD2 (5 bases). V gave up 5 bases and J gave up 2 bases, with 25 bases separating them. The CDR3 has 18 amino acids. Germline values: CDR1 SGHNT, CDR2 YENEEA. CDR3: CASSPVFGVSRHTYEQYF. CDR3 DNA: TGTGCCAGCAGCCCCGTGTTCGGGGTAAGCCGACATACCTACGAGCAGTACTTC.

The chain joins TRBV5-1 to TRBJ1-6, with TRBD1 matching 7 bases. Germline V gene sequence: CDR1 SGHRS, CDR2 YFSETQ. V shed 7 bases and J 5 bases; nucleotides not matched to a gene: 9. The CDR3 runs 15 residues. The CDR3: CASSDLGTDNSPLHF. CDR3 bases: TGCGCCAGCTCCGACCTCGGGACAGATAATTCACCCCTCCACTTT.

This clone was detected only once. The genes are TRBV10-2 and TRBJ1-1, with D possibly TRBD1 on 5 matching bases. V shed 2 bases and J shed 1 base, with 8 bases lying between them. Germline V gives CDR1 WSHSY, CDR2 SAAADI. This CDR3 contains 14 residues. The CDR3: CASSEGHSNTEAFF. As DNA, the CDR3 is TGCGCCAGCAGTGAGGGACATTCGAACACTGAAGCTTTCTTT.

V gene TRBV4-3 combines with J gene TRBJ1-1; D not certain. The CDR3 is 14 residues long. V lost 0 bases and J 2 bases, leaving 7 bases between the germline ends. Germline CDR1 reads LGHNA; CDR2 reads YSLEER. DNA for the CDR3: TGCGCCAGCAGCCAAGAGAAGGGTAACACTGAAGCTTTCTTT. This sequence encodes CASSQEKGNTEAFF.